Listed below are T cell receptor beta chains from one sample, sequenced in a study of T cell changes during pregnancy in multiple sclerosis. Some clones are missing from TCRdb's copy, which holds only in-frame ones; the method was immunoSEQ multiplex PCR. The table shows roughly 93,000 clones, with around 92% occurring only once. The sample here was peripheral blood, taken after pregnancy. All receptors derive from a female donor in good health, enrolled as a control in a pregnancy study. Both conserved end residues are part of each CDR3. D genes are given only for firm matches. Some rows mark clone size as missing; the rest say once, few, many or name a class of expanded clone.

J: TRBJ1-1; D: .; size: .; V: TRBV19; CDR3: CASSITGAVNTEAFF; DNA: TGTGCCAGTAGTATTACTGGGGCGGTGAACACTGAAGCTTTCTTT
J: TRBJ2-2; D: TRBD1; size: .; V: TRBV28; CDR3: CASSGTGDGSGELFF; DNA: TGTGCCAGCAGTGGGACAGGGGACGGGTCCGGGGAGCTGTTTTTT
J: TRBJ1-4; D: .; size: once; V: TRBV4-2; CDR3: CASSQESWTANEKLFF; DNA: TGTGCCAGCAGCCAAGAATCTTGGACAGCTAATGAAAAACTGTTTTTT
J: TRBJ1-1; D: TRBD1; size: .; V: TRBV25-1; CDR3: CASSPRGGLNTEAFF; DNA: TGTGCCAGCAGTCCCAGAGGGGGCCTGAACACTGAAGCTTTCTTT
J: TRBJ2-2; D: .; size: .; V: TRBV10-3; CDR3: CAITGELWTGELFF; DNA: TGTGCCATCACGGGAGAATTATGGACCGGGGAGCTGTTTTTT
J: TRBJ2-1; D: TRBD2; size: .; V: TRBV7-2; CDR3: CASSSGLVVFF; DNA: TGTGCCAGCAGCTCCGGACTAGTAGTGTTCTTC
J: TRBJ2-6; D: .; size: .; V: TRBV19; CDR3: CASNDRQILRSGANVLTF; DNA: TGTGCCAGTAACGACAGACAGATACTTAGGTCTGGGGCCAACGTCCTGACTTTC
J: TRBJ2-7; D: .; size: .; V: TRBV19; CDR3: CASSTQGTGLYEQYF; DNA: TGTGCCAGTAGTACCCAAGGGACTGGCCTCTACGAGCAGTACTTC
J: TRBJ1-4; D: .; size: .; V: TRBV6-1; CDR3: CASSDLEELFF; DNA: TGTGCCAGCAGCGATTTGGAGGAACTGTTTTTT
J: TRBJ1-1; D: .; size: .; V: TRBV11-2; CDR3: CASSFGRGTEAFF; DNA: TGTGCCAGCAGCTTCGGGAGGGGCACTGAAGCTTTCTTT
J: TRBJ2-3; D: TRBD2; size: .; V: TRBV27; CDR3: CASSLLLAGGDTQYF; DNA: TGTGCCAGCAGTTTATTGCTAGCGGGGGGAGATACGCAGTATTTT
J: TRBJ2-3; D: .; size: once; V: TRBV29-1; CDR3: CSVDRGDTQYF; DNA: TGCAGCGTTGATCGGGGAGATACGCAGTATTTT
J: TRBJ1-2; D: .; size: once; V: TRBV29-1; CDR3: CSARPALEDGYTF; DNA: TGCAGCGCCCGACCCGCCTTAGAGGATGGCTACACCTTC
J: TRBJ1-4; D: .; size: once; V: TRBV7-9; CDR3: CASSSPRLGASDNEKLFF; DNA: TGTGCCAGCAGCTCCCCGAGGCTGGGGGCGAGTGACAATGAAAAACTGTTTTTT
J: TRBJ2-7; D: TRBD1; size: .; V: TRBV28; CDR3: CASSLSDRVVNYEQYF; DNA: TGTGCCAGCAGTTTGTCGGACAGGGTAGTAAATTACGAGCAGTACTTC
J: TRBJ1-5; D: .; size: .; V: TRBV6-5; CDR3: CASRTGHNQPQHF; DNA: TGTGCCAGCAGAACAGGGCACAATCAGCCCCAGCATTTT
J: TRBJ1-2; D: TRBD1; size: .; V: TRBV5-1; CDR3: CASSSGQGIHFQGGYTF; DNA: TGCGCCAGCAGCTCGGGACAGGGGATTCATTTTCAGGGCGGCTACACCTTC
J: TRBJ2-2; D: .; size: .; V: TRBV12-1; CDR3: CASREHRGHGELFF; DNA: TGTGCCAGCAGGGAGCATAGGGGACACGGGGAGCTGTTTTTT
J: TRBJ2-3; D: TRBD1; size: .; V: TRBV19; CDR3: CASNRGQHQPGTQYF; DNA: TGTGCCAGTAATCGGGGACAGCACCAACCCGGTACGCAGTATTTT
J: TRBJ2-6; D: .; size: .; V: TRBV5-8; CDR3: CASSFRGTGANVLTF; DNA: TGTGCCAGCAGCTTTCGAGGGACTGGGGCCAACGTCCTGACTTTC
J: TRBJ1-2; D: .; size: .; V: TRBV25-1; CDR3: CASSEYTQAGGYTF; DNA: TGTGCCAGCAGTGAATACACACAAGCGGGTGGCTACACCTTC
J: TRBJ2-4; D: TRBD1; size: .; V: TRBV18; CDR3: CASSPRTGGGNIQYF; DNA: TGTGCCAGCTCACCACGGACAGGGGGCGGAAACATTCAGTACTTC
J: TRBJ2-6; D: .; size: .; V: TRBV5-4; CDR3: CASSLDLSGANVLTF; DNA: TGTGCCAGCAGCTTGGATCTTTCTGGGGCCAACGTCCTGACTTTC
J: TRBJ1-2; D: TRBD1; size: .; V: TRBV9; CDR3: CASSVGGQGTEGGYTF; DNA: TGTGCCAGCAGCGTAGGGGGCCAAGGGACAGAAGGTGGCTACACCTTC
J: TRBJ1-1; D: .; size: .; V: TRBV6-5; CDR3: CASSWANRRGTEAFF; DNA: TGTGCCAGCAGTTGGGCCAACCGACGGGGCACTGAAGCTTTCTTT
J: TRBJ1-5; D: .; size: .; V: TRBV7-9; CDR3: CASSLLDQPQHF; DNA: TGTGCCAGCAGCTTATTAGATCAGCCCCAGCATTTT
J: TRBJ2-1; D: TRBD2; size: .; V: TRBV5-4; CDR3: CASSIPSGSYNEQFF; DNA: TGTGCCAGCAGCATTCCTAGCGGGAGCTACAATGAGCAGTTCTTC
J: TRBJ1-1; D: .; size: .; V: TRBV7-2; CDR3: CASSLARNTEAFF; DNA: TGTGCCAGCAGCTTAGCTCGGAACACTGAAGCTTTCTTT
J: TRBJ2-4; D: TRBD1; size: once; V: TRBV19; CDR3: CASSITGDVKNIQYF; DNA: TGTGCCAGTAGTATAACAGGGGACGTCAAAAACATTCAGTACTTC
J: TRBJ1-2; D: .; size: .; V: TRBV19; CDR3: CASTSLLAGANYGYTF; DNA: TGTGCCAGTACTTCGCTCCTCGCGGGGGCCAACTATGGCTACACCTTC
J: TRBJ1-4; D: .; size: .; V: TRBV6-6; CDR3: CASSRGSNEKLFF; DNA: TGTGCCAGCAGCCGGGGTAGCAATGAAAAACTGTTTTTT
J: TRBJ2-3; D: TRBD1; size: .; V: TRBV30; CDR3: CAQTGGWSTYTDTQYF; DNA: TGTGCCCAGACAGGGGGCTGGAGCACATACACAGATACGCAGTATTTT
J: TRBJ2-3; D: .; size: .; V: TRBV4-1; CDR3: CASLDIGGGGDTQYF; DNA: TGCGCCAGCCTTGATATCGGGGGTGGTGGGGATACGCAGTATTTT
J: TRBJ1-1; D: .; size: .; V: TRBV6-6; CDR3: CASSLRGKSTEAFF; DNA: TGTGCCAGCAGCCTACGGGGGAAAAGCACTGAAGCTTTCTTT
J: TRBJ1-1; D: TRBD1; size: .; V: TRBV6-1; CDR3: CASEGAKDTEAFF; DNA: TGTGCCTCAGAGGGGGCGAAAGACACTGAAGCTTTCTTT
J: TRBJ2-7; D: TRBD2; size: once; V: TRBV19; CDR3: CASALAGGAYEQYF; DNA: TGTGCCAGTGCCCTAGCGGGGGGGGCCTACGAGCAGTACTTC